This T cell receptor beta chain emerged from a study of shared T cell receptors in the human thymus. The repertoire was sequenced with immunoSEQ multiplex PCR; TCRdb's copy has only in-frame clones and lacks some. The table has around 65,000 clones, about 96% seen once. The CDR3 has 16 amino acids. The junction had 9 bases not matched to a gene; V was cut back by 4 bases and J by 1 base. Per germline, CDR1 MNHEY and CDR2 SVGAGI. V usage is TRBV6-5 and J usage is TRBJ1-1; TRBD1 aligns across 7 bases. Sequencing was carried out using thymocytes. This receptor was obtained from a human donor. CDR3 in amino acids: CASSSPPGQENTEAFF. As DNA, the CDR3 is TGTGCCAGCAGTTCCCCACCTGGACAGGAGAACACTGAAGCTTTCTTT.